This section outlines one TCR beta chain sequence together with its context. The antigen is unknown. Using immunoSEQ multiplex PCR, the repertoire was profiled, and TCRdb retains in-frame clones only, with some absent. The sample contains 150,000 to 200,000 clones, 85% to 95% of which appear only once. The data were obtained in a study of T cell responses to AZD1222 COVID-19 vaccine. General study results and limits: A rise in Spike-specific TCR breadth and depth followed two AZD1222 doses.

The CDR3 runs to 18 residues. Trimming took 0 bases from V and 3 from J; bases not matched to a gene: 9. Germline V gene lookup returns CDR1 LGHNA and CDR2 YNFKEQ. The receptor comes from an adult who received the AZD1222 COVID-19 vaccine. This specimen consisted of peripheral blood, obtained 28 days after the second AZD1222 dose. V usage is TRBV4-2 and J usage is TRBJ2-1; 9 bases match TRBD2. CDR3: CASSQDNRVAGVYNEQFF. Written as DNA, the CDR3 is TGTGCCAGCAGCCAAGATAATAGGGTAGCGGGAGTCTACAATGAGCAGTTCTTC.